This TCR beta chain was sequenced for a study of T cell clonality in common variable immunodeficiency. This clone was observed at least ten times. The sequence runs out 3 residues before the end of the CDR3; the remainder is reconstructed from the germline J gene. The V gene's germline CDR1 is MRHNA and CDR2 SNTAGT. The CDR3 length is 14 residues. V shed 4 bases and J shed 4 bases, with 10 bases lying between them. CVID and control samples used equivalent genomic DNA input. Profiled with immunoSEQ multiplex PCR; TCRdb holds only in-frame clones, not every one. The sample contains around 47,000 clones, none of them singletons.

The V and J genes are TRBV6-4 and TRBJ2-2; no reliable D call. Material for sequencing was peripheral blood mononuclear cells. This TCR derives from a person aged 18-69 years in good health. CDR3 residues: CASSAQLGTGELFF. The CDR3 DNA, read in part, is TGTGCCAGCAGTGCGCAACTCGGCACCGGGGAG.